This is a list of T cell receptor beta chains from one sample in a study of early T cells in non-severe SARS-CoV-2 infection. MiXCR was run by TCRdb on the 5' RACE reads, yielding one entry per CDR3 protein. The table records about 71,000 distinct CDR3 sequences, about an eighth of them present only once. The specimen was whole blood, collected at baseline. Receptor source: an adult who was a healthcare worker with PCR-confirmed SARS-CoV-2 infection or an uninfected control (not recorded which). CDR3s include the opening cysteine and the closing phenylalanine or tryptophan. D genes are given only for firm matches. Clone size is shown for a subset of rows, as once, few, many or a class of expanded clone.

DNA | CDR3 | J | size | D | V
TGTGCCAGCGAGGAGTGGGGCCGAATGGGAAACACCATATATTTT | CASEEWGRMGNTIYF | TRBJ1-3 | few | NA | TRBV5-5
TGCAGTGCCCAACCCGTTACAGGGGTCAAGACCCAGTACTTC | CSAQPVTGVKTQYF | TRBJ2-5 | NA | TRBD1 | TRBV20-1
TGTGCCAGCCGCCTCCTAGCGAGGGCCTACAATGAGCAGTTCTTC | CASRLLARAYNEQFF | TRBJ2-1 | many | NA | TRBV27
TGTGCTAGTGGTTTCGGAGGGAACACTGAAGCTTTCTTT | CASGFGGNTEAFF | TRBJ1-1 | many | NA | TRBV12-5
TGTGCCAGCTCTCCTTCCCCATCCACAGATACGCAGTATTTT | CASSPSPSTDTQYF | TRBJ2-3 | few | NA | TRBV25-1
TGCAGTGCTAGAGTAATAGGTTCCGGGGCCAACGTCCTGACTTTC | CSARVIGSGANVLTF | TRBJ2-6 | many | NA | TRBV20-1
TGTGCCAGCAGTTACCCCGTTACAGGGGGTCCCGATGAGCAGTTCTTC | CASSYPVTGGPDEQFF | TRBJ2-1 | NA | TRBD1 | TRBV6-2/TRBV6-3
TGTGCCAGCAGTTACGATGGCAGACAGGGTGATACGCAGTATTTT | CASSYDGRQGDTQYF | TRBJ2-3 | NA | TRBD1 | TRBV6-5
TGTGCCAGCAGTTACTCGGGACTCGGTTCACCCCTCCACTTT | CASSYSGLGSPLHF | TRBJ1-6 | NA | NA | TRBV6-2/TRBV6-3
TGTGCCAGCGCCCCGGTGGCCGGGAGCTCCTACAATGAGCAGTTCTTC | CASAPVAGSSYNEQFF | TRBJ2-1 | many | NA | TRBV4-2
TGCGCCAGCAGCCGAATAGGAGGACTACCCTACAATGAGCAGTTCTTC | CASSRIGGLPYNEQFF | TRBJ2-1 | many | NA | TRBV4-1
TGCGCCAGCAGTGACCCCCGGATCCCATCGCCCAATCAGCCCCAGCATTTT | CASSDPRIPSPNQPQHF | TRBJ1-5 | few | NA | TRBV10-1
TGCGCCAGCAGTGAGTCTCGGGGGGCTCTATACAATGAGCAGTTCTTC | CASSESRGALYNEQFF | TRBJ2-1 | many | NA | TRBV10-2
TGCGCCAGCAGCCAGCAGCGCCACTACGAGCAGTACTTC | CASSQQRHYEQYF | TRBJ2-7 | few | NA | TRBV4-3
TGTGCCACCAGCCGGACCCGGGAGGGGAGTTCACCCCTCCACTTT | CATSRTREGSSPLHF | TRBJ1-6 | few | NA | TRBV15
TGCAGCGTTGATCTGAGAGATACGCAGTATTTT | CSVDLRDTQYF | TRBJ2-3 | few | NA | TRBV29-1
TGTGCCAGCAGGCGCGACACAGATACGCAGTATTTT | CASRRDTDTQYF | TRBJ2-3 | NA | NA | TRBV2